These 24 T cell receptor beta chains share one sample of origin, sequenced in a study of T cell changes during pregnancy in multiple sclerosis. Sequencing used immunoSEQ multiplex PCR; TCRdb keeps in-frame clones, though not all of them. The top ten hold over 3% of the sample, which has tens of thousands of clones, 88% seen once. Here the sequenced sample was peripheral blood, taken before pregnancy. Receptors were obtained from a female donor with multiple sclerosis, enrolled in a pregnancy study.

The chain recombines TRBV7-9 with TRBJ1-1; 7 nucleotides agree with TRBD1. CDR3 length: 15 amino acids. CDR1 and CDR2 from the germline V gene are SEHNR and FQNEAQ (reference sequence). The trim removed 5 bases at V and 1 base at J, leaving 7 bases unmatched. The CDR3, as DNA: TGTGCCAGCAGCAACCGACAGGGATGGAACACTGAAGCTTTCTTT. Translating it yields CASSNRQGWNTEAFF.

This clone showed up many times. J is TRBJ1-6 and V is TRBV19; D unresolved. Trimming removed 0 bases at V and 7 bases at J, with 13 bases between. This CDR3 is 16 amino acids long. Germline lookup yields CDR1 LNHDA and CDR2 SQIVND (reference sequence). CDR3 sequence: CASSIDGSLNNSPLHF. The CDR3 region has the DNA TGTGCCAGTAGTATAGATGGATCACTAAACAATTCACCCCTCCACTTT.

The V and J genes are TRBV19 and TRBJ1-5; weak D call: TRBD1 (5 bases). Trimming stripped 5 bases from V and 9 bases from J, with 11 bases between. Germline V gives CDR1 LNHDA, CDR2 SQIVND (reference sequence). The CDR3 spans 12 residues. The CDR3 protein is CASSARVGPQHF. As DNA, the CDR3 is TGTGCCAGTAGTGCCAGGGTGGGGCCCCAGCATTTT.

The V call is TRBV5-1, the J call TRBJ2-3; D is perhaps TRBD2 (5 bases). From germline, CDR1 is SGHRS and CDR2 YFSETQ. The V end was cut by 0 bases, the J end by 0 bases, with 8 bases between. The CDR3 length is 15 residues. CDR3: CASSLVGGSTDTQYF. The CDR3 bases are TGCGCCAGCAGCTTGGTAGGCGGGAGCACAGATACGCAGTATTTT.

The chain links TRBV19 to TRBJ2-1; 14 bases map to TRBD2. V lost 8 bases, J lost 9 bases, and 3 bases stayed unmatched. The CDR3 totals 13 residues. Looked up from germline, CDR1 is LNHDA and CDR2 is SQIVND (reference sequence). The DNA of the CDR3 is TGTGCCAGTGAGGGACTAGCGGGGGTTGAGCAGTTCTTC. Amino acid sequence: CASEGLAGVEQFF.

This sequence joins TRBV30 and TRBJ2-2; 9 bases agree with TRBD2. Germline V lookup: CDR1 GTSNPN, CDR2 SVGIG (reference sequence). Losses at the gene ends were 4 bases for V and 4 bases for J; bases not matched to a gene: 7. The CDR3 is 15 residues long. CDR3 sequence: CAWKGNSGGTGELFF. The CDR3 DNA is TGTGCCTGGAAGGGAAATAGCGGGGGCACCGGGGAGCTGTTTTTT.

The CDR3 coding sequence is TGTGCCAGCAGTTACTCAGGGGGTGCAGATCAGCCCCAGCATTTT. This translates into CASSYSGGADQPQHF. The chain joins TRBV6-5 to TRBJ1-5; possibly TRBD1 for D (6 bases). CDR3 length: 15 residues. V lost 0 bases to trimming and J lost 5 bases, with 11 bases between them. The germline gives CDR1 MNHEY, CDR2 SVGAGI.

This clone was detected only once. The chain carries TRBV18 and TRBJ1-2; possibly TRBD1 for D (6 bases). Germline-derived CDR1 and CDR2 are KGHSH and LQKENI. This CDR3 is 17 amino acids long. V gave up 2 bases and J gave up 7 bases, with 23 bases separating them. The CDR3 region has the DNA TGTGCCAGCTCACCAAGCGCGAAGAAACAGGGTCTGACTGGCTACACCTTC. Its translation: CASSPSAKKQGLTGYTF.

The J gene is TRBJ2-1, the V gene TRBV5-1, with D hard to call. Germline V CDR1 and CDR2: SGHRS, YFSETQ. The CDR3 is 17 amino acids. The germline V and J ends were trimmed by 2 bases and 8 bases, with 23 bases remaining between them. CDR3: CASSFLSRTTPSYEQFF. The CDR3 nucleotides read TGCGCCAGCAGCTTTTTAAGCCGAACTACACCTTCTTATGAGCAGTTCTTC.

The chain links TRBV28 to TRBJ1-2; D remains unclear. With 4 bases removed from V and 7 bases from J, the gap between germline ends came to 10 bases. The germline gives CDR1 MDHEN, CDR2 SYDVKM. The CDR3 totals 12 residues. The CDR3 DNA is TGTGCCAGCAGTTCCCCCCTGTCTGGCTACACCTTC. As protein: CASSSPLSGYTF.

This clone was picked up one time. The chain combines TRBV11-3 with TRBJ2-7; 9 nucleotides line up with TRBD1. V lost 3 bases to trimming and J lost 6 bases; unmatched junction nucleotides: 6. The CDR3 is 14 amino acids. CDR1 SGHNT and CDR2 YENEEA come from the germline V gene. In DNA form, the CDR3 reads TGTGCCAGCAGCTTTCGGACAGGGGAGGGCGAGCAGTACTTC. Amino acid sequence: CASSFRTGEGEQYF.

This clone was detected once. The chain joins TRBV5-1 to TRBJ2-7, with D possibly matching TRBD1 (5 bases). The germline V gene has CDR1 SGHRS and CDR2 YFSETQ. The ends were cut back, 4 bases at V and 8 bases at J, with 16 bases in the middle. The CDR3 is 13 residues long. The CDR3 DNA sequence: TGCGCCAGCAGCCCGACAGCCCCCACGCAGCAGTACTTC. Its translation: CASSPTAPTQQYF.

CDR3 DNA sequence: TGTGCCAGTAGTGGGGGACAGAACTATGGCTACACCTTC. Residues: CASSGGQNYGYTF. The genes are TRBV19 and TRBJ1-2; 7 positions match TRBD1. J was trimmed by 2 bases and V by 5 bases; bases with no gene match: 2. The germline CDR1 and CDR2 sequences are LNHDA and SQIVND (reference sequence). The CDR3 sequence is 13 residues long.

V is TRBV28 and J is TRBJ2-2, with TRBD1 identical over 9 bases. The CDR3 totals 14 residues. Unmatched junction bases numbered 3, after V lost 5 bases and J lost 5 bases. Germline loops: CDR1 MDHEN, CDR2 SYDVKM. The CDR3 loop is CASSIQGATGELFF. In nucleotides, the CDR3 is TGTGCCAGCAGTATACAGGGGGCGACCGGGGAGCTGTTTTTT.

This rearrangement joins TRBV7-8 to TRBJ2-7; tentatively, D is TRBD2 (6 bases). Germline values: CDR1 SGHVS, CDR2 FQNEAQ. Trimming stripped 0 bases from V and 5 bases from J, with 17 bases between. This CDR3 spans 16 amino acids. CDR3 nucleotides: TGTGCCAGCAGCTTAGCGTTCATGGAGGGAGGCGACGAGCAGTACTTC. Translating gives CASSLAFMEGGDEQYF.

CDR3 nucleotides: TGTGCCAGCAGCCAAGATAACGGGGATGAGCAGTTCTTC. Its protein is CASSQDNGDEQFF. The genes are TRBV14 and TRBJ2-1; a weak D match, TRBD2 (5 bases). Germline CDR1 reads SGHDN; CDR2 reads FVKESK. Trimming stripped 0 bases from V and 8 bases from J, with 8 bases between. This CDR3 is built from 13 residues.

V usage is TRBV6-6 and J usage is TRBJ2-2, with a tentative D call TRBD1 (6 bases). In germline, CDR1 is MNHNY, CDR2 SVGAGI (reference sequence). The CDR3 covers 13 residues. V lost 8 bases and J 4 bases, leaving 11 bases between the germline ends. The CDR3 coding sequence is TGTGCCAGCTATGCAGGGGCCACCGGGGAGCTGTTTTTT. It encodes CASYAGATGELFF.

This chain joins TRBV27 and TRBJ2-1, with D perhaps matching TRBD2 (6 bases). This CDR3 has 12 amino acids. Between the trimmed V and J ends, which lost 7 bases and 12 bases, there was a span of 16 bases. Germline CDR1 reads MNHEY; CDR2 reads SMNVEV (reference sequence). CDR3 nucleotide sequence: TGTGCCAGCATAGGGCGGACCGGGAGGCAGTTCTTC. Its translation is CASIGRTGRQFF.

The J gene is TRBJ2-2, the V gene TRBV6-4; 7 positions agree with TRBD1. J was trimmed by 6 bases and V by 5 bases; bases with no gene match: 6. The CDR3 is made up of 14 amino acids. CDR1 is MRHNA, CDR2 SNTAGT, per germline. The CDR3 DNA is TGTGCCAGCAGTCAGGGGGACCTAGCCGGGGAGCTGTTTTTT. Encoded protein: CASSQGDLAGELFF.

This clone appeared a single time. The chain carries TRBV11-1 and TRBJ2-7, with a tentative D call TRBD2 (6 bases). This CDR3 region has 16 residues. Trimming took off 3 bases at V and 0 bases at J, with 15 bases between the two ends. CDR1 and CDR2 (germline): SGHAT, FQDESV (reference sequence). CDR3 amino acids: CASSFPAGSNSYEQYF. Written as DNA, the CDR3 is TGTGCCAGCAGCTTTCCGGCCGGGAGTAACTCCTACGAGCAGTACTTC.

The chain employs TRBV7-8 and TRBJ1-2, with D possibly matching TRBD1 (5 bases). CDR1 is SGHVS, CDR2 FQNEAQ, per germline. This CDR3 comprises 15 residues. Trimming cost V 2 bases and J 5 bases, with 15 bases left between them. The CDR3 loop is CASSLISGFGYGYTF. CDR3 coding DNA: TGTGCCAGCAGCTTAATATCAGGGTTCGGTTATGGCTACACCTTC.

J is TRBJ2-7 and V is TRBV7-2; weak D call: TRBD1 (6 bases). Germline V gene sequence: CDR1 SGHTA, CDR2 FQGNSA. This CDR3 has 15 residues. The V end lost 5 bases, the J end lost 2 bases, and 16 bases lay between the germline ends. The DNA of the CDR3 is TGTGCCAGCAGCCTTACCGGGACACCAACCTACGAGCAGTACTTC. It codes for CASSLTGTPTYEQYF.

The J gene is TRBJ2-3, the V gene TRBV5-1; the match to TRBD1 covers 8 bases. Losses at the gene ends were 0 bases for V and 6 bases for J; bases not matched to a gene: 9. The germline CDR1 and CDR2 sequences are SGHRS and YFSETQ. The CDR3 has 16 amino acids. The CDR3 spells CASSLGSQGASDTQYF. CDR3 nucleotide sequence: TGCGCCAGCAGCTTGGGTTCCCAGGGGGCTTCTGATACGCAGTATTTT.

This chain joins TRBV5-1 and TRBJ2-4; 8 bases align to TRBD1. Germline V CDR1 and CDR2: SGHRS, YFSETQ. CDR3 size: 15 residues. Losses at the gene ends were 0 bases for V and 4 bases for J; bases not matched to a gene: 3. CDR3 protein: CASSLGGQVKNIQYF. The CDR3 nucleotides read TGCGCCAGCAGCTTGGGGGGACAGGTTAAAAACATTCAGTACTTC.